The 15 T cell receptor beta chains below come from one sample, sequenced in a study of blood T cell repertoires in COVID-19. TCRdb keeps only in-frame clones here, not all; method: immunoSEQ multiplex PCR. There are around 26,000 clones in the sample; approximately 81% occur only once, and around a third lies in the top ten. Sequences were obtained from peripheral blood. The receptors come from a human donor in a cohort sampled during active COVID-19.

This clone was detected once. Within the sample, other DNA sequences also encode this same CDR3. The chain is built from TRBV30 and TRBJ2-7; D is unresolved. V lost 3 bases and J lost 2, with 11 bases in between. Germline V gene data show CDR1 as GTSNPN and CDR2 as SVGIG (reference sequence). This CDR3 is built from 13 residues. The CDR3 DNA reads as TGTGCCTGGAGCCTAGGAGAAACCTACGAGCAGTACTTC. Its translation: CAWSLGETYEQYF.

The gene calls are TRBV25-1 and TRBJ2-1; maybe TRBD2 (5 bases). The germline V gene has CDR1 MGHDK and CDR2 SYGVNS. V lost 2 bases to trimming and J lost 5 bases, with 13 bases between them. The CDR3 totals 15 residues. CDR3 protein: CASSERASGHNEQFF. The CDR3, as DNA: TGTGCCAGCAGTGAACGAGCAAGCGGCCACAATGAGCAGTTCTTC.

The chain uses TRBV7-2 and TRBJ2-7, with D unresolved. Germline lookup yields CDR1 SGHTA and CDR2 FQGNSA. V lost 3 bases to trimming and J lost 0 bases, with 12 bases between them. This CDR3 has 15 amino acids. CDR3 in DNA: TGTGCCAGCAGCTTCAGTGGCACGAACTCCTACGAGCAGTACTTC. Residues: CASSFSGTNSYEQYF.

The chain combines TRBV19 with TRBJ2-6; maybe TRBD1 (5 bases). This CDR3 contains 15 residues. From germline, CDR1 is LNHDA and CDR2 SQIVND (reference sequence). The V and J ends lost 1 base and 3 bases respectively, with 7 bases between them. The CDR3 bases are TGTGCCAGTAGTATAGGGCAGGGTGGGGCCAACGTCCTGACTTTC. Translated, it gives CASSIGQGGANVLTF.

This clone was found once. The chain has TRBV5-1 and TRBJ1-1, with no clear D. V was cut by 1 base and J by 3 bases, with 7 bases left in between. The length of the CDR3 is 13 residues. Per germline, CDR1 SGHRS and CDR2 YFSETQ. CDR3 coding DNA: TGCGCCAGCAGCTTGCAAACGGACACTGAAGCTTTCTTT. As protein: CASSLQTDTEAFF. The whole variable domain, remainder taken from reference TRBV5-1 and TRBJ1-1, is KAGVTQTPRYLIKTRGQQVTLSCSPISGHRSVSWYQQTPGQGLQFLFEYFSETQRNKGNFPGRFSGRQFSNSRSEMNVSTLELGDSALYLCASSLQTDTEAFFGQGTRLTVV.

Only one count was recorded for this clone. The genes are TRBV7-8 and TRBJ1-1; 7 positions match TRBD1. CDR1 is SGHVS and CDR2 is FQNEAQ in the germline V gene. This CDR3 comprises 15 residues. With V trimmed by 1 base and J by 2 bases, 4 bases remained unmatched. The CDR3 protein is CASSLDRGYNTEAFF. CDR3 nucleotide sequence: TGTGCCAGCAGCTTAGACAGGGGATACAACACTGAAGCTTTCTTT. Complete variable domain (other parts from reference TRBV7-8 and TRBJ1-1): GAGVSQSPRYKVAKRGQDVALRCDPISGHVSLFWYQQALGQGPEFLTYFQNEAQLDKSGLPSDRFFAERPEGSVSTLKIQRTQQEDSAVYLCASSLDRGYNTEAFFGQGTRLTVV.

This sequence joins TRBV11-2 and TRBJ2-7, with a possible D match to TRBD2 (5 bases). In germline, CDR1 is SGHAT, CDR2 FQNNGV. Trimming removed 2 bases from V and 5 bases from J, with 10 bases in between. The CDR3 runs 13 residues. The CDR3 protein is CASSLSGWDEQYF. CDR3 nucleotide sequence: TGTGCCAGCAGCTTATCGGGGTGGGACGAGCAGTACTTC.

The chain has TRBV25-1 and TRBJ2-3; unclear D gene. V was shortened by 4 bases and J by 0 bases, with 11 bases between the two germline ends. CDR3 length: 15 amino acids. CDR1 and CDR2 (germline): MGHDK, SYGVNS. The CDR3 region is CASSGQRDSTDTQYF. In nucleotides, the CDR3 is TGTGCCAGCAGTGGACAAAGAGATAGCACAGATACGCAGTATTTT.

The CDR3 DNA is TGTGCCAGCAGTGAAGAGAGCATGGACACTGAAGCTTTCTTT. Translating it yields CASSEESMDTEAFF. The V gene is TRBV2, the J gene TRBJ1-1, with D uncertain. CDR3 size: 14 residues. Trimming left V 1 base short and J 3 bases short, with 9 bases between. Germline V CDR1 and CDR2: SNHLY, FYNNEI.

This clone has only a few counts. The gene calls are TRBV15 and TRBJ2-3, with 9 bases aligning to TRBD1. The CDR3 sequence is 17 residues long. Germline assignment: CDR1 LNHNV and CDR2 YYDKDF (reference sequence). V lost 0 bases to trimming and J lost 0 bases; unmatched junction nucleotides: 4. CDR3 nucleotide sequence: TGTGCCACCAGCAGAGAGGACAGGGGACCTAGCACAGATACGCAGTATTTT. Encoded protein: CATSREDRGPSTDTQYF.

The chain has TRBV3-1 (or the pseudogene TRBV3-2) and TRBJ2-7; 7 bases align to TRBD2. Germline assignment: CDR1 LGHDT and CDR2 YNNKEL (reference sequence). V lost 5 bases and J lost 5; bases outside the gene matches: 12. The CDR3 is 15 amino acids. For the CDR3, the DNA is TGTGCCAGCAGCGCTCAGGGCAGGGAGGGCAACGAGCAGTACTTC. It encodes CASSAQGREGNEQYF.

V and J are TRBV2 and TRBJ2-7; 10 bases match TRBD1. Germline V gene sequence: CDR1 SNHLY, CDR2 FYNNEI. V dropped 3 bases and J dropped 3; count of bases not matched to a gene: 5. The CDR3 is made up of 15 amino acids. This chain's CDR3 is CASSDATGGSYEQYF. Here the CDR3 DNA reads TGTGCCAGCAGTGATGCGACAGGGGGCAGCTACGAGCAGTACTTC.

The chain has TRBV24-1 and TRBJ2-2; TRBD1 is a possible D gene (6 bases). There are 14 residues in the CDR3. Germline CDR1 and CDR2: KGHDR and SFDVKD. The V end was cut by 4 bases, the J end by 4 bases, with 9 bases between. As DNA, the CDR3 is TGTGCCACCAGTGACCAGGGGCGCACCGGGGAGCTGTTTTTT. Translating it yields CATSDQGRTGELFF.

The CDR3 region is CASSLTGDGNQPQHF. CDR3 nucleotide sequence: TGTGCCAGCAGTCTGACAGGGGATGGCAATCAGCCCCAGCATTTT. This chain links TRBV28 with TRBJ1-5, with TRBD1 identical over 8 bases. This CDR3 contains 15 residues. V shed 5 bases and J 2 bases; nucleotides not matched to a gene: 5. The germline V gene encodes CDR1 MDHEN and CDR2 SYDVKM.

This clone showed up just once. The chain joins TRBV5-8 to TRBJ1-5; 7 nucleotides match TRBD1. After removal of 4 bases from V and 1 base from J, the junction contained 2 bases not matched to a gene. This CDR3 is 14 amino acids long. Germline loops: CDR1 SGHTS, CDR2 YDEGEE. The CDR3 protein is CASSRGQSNQPQHF. Here the CDR3 DNA reads TGTGCCAGCAGCAGGGGACAGAGCAATCAGCCCCAGCATTTT.